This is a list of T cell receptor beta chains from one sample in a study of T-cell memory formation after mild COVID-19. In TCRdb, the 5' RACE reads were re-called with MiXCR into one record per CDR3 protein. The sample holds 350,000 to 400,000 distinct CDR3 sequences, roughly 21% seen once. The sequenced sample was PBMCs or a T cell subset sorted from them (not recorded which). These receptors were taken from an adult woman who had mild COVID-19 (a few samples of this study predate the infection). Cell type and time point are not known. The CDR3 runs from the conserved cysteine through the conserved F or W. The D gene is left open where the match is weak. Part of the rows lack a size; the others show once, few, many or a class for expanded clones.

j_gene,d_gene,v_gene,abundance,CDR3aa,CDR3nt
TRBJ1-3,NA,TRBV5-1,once,CASSLGTDGNTIYF,TGCGCCAGCAGCTTGGGGACAGATGGAAACACCATATATTTT
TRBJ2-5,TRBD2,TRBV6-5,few,CASRPLAGHRKETQYF,TGTGCCAGCAGGCCTCTAGCGGGCCATAGGAAGGAGACCCAGTACTTC
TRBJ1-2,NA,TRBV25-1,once,CASSPRWGGLTF,TGTGCCAGCAGCCCGAGGTGGGGGGGGCTTACCTTC
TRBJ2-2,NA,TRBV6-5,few,CASSYREYYYTGELFF,TGTGCCAGCAGTTACAGGGAATACTATTACACCGGGGAGCTGTTTTTT
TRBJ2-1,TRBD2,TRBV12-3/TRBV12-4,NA,CASSFFLSGGYNEQFF,TGTGCCAGCAGTTTTTTCCTTAGCGGGGGTTACAATGAGCAGTTCTTC
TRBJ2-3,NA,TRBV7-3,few,CASSLSYQAGTDTQYF,TGTGCCAGCAGCTTAAGCTACCAGGCGGGGACAGATACGCAGTATTTT
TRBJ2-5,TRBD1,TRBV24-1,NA,CATSDLDRGQETQYF,TGTGCCACCAGTGATTTAGACAGGGGGCAAGAGACCCAGTACTTC
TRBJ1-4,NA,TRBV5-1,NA,CASSLVFSGQSNEKLFF,TGCGCCAGCAGCTTGGTTTTCTCCGGACAGTCGAATGAAAAACTGTTTTTT
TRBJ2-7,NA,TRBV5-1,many,CASSLVYGSRTTDSYEQYF,TGCGCCAGCAGCTTGGTTTATGGGAGCCGAACTACCGACTCCTACGAGCAGTACTTC
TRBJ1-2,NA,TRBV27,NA,CASSPPGRGYTF,TGTGCCAGCAGTCCTCCGGGTCGAGGCTACACCTTC
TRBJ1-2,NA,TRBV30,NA,CAWSYENPPGYTF,TGTGCCTGGAGCTACGAAAATCCTCCTGGCTACACCTTC
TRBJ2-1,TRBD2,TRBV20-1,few,CSAKTLAGLTYNEQFF,TGCAGTGCTAAAACGTTAGCGGGACTGACCTACAATGAGCAGTTCTTC
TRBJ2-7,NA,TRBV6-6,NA,CASSPRSSGVTSYEQYF,TGTGCCAGCAGCCCCCGTAGTAGCGGCGTGACCTCCTACGAGCAGTACTTC
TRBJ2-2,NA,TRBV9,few,CASSVEGGFGAGELFF,TGTGCCAGCAGCGTAGAGGGAGGCTTCGGGGCCGGGGAGCTGTTTTTT
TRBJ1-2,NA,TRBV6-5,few,CASNSGFGYTF,TGTGCCAGCAACTCAGGGTTTGGCTACACCTTC